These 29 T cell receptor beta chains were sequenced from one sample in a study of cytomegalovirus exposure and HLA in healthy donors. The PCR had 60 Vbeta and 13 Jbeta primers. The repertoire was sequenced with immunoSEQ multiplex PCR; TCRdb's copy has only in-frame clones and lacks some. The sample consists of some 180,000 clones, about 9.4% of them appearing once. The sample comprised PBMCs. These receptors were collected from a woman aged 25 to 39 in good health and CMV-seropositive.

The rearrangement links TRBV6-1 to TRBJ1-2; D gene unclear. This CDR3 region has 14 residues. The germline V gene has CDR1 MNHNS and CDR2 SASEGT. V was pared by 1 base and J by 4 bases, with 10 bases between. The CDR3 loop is CASSEVGRSYGYTF. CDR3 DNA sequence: TGTGCCAGCAGTGAAGTTGGTAGGAGCTATGGCTACACCTTC.

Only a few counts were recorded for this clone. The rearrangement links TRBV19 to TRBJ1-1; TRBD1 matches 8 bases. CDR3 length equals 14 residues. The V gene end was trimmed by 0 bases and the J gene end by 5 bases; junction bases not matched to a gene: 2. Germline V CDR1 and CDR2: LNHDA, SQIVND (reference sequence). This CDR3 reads CASSIDNRGTEAFF. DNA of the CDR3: TGTGCCAGTAGTATAGATAACAGGGGGACTGAAGCTTTCTTT.

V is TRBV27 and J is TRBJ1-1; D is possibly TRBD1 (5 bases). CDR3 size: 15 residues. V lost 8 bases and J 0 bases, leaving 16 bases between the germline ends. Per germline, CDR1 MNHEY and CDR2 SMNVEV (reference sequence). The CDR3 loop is CASLTTGGMNTEAFF. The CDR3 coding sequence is TGTGCCAGCCTTACCACCGGGGGTATGAACACTGAAGCTTTCTTT.

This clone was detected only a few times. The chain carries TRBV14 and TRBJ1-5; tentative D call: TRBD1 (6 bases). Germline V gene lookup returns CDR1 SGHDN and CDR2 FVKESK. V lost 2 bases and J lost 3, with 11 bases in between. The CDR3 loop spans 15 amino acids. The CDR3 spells CASSQTTGINQPQHF. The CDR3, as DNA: TGTGCCAGCAGCCAAACGACAGGAATCAATCAGCCCCAGCATTTT.

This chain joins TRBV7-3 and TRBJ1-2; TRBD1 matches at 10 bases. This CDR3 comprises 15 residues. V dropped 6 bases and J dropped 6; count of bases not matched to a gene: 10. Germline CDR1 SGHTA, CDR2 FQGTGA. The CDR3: CASRLTTGGGDGYTF. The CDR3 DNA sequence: TGTGCCAGCAGGCTAACGACAGGGGGCGGAGATGGCTACACCTTC.

CDR3: CASSRTGIGYTF. The DNA for the CDR3 is TGTGCCAGCAGTCGGACAGGGATAGGCTACACCTTC. The chain carries TRBV2 and TRBJ1-2, with 8 bases matching TRBD1. Trimming removed 5 bases from V and 8 bases from J; junction bases left unmatched: 4. CDR3 size: 12 residues. Per germline, CDR1 SNHLY and CDR2 FYNNEI.

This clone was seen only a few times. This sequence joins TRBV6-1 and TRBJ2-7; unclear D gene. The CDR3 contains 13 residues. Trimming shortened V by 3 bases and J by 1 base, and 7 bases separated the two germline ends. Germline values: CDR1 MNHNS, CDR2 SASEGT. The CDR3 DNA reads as TGTGCCAGCAGTGATCCAGGTTCCTACGAGCAGTACTTC. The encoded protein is CASSDPGSYEQYF.

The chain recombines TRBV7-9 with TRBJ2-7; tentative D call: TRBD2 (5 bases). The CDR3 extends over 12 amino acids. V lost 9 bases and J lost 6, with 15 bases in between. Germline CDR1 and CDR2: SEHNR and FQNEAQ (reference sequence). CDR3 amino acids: CARPSTEGEQYF. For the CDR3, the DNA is TGTGCCAGGCCCTCAACTGAGGGCGAGCAGTACTTC.

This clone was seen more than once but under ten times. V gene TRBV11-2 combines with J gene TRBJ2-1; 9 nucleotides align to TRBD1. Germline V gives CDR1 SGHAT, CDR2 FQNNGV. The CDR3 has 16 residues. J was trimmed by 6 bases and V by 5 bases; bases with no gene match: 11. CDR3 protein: CASSPRHGQGFNEQFF. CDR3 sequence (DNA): TGTGCCAGCAGCCCCAGACACGGACAGGGGTTCAATGAGCAGTTCTTC.

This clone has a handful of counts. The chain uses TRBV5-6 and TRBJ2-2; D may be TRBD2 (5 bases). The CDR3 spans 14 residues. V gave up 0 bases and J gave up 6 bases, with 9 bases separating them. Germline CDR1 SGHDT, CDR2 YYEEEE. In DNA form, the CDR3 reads TGTGCCAGCAGCTTGGATCTAGCCGCCGGGGAGCTGTTTTTT. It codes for CASSLDLAAGELFF.

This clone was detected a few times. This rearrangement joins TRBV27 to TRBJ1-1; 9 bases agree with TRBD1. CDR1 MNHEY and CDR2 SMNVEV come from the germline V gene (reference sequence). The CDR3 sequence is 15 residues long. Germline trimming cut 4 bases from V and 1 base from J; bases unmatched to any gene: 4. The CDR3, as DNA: TGTGCCAGCAGTTCGATGACAGGGGGGAACACTGAAGCTTTCTTT. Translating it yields CASSSMTGGNTEAFF.

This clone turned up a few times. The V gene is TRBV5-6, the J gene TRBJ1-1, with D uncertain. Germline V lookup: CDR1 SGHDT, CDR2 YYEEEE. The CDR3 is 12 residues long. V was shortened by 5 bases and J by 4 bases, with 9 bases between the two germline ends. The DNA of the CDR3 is TGTGCCAGCAGTGACTTTAGCACTGAAGCTTTCTTT. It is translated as CASSDFSTEAFF.

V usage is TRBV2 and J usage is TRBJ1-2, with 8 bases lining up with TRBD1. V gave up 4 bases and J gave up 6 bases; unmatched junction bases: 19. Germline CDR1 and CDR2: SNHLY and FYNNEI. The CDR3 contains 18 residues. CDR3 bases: TGTGCCAGCAGTGGGACAGGGAGTTTGGAGATCGGCCCCAATGGCTACACCTTC. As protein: CASSGTGSLEIGPNGYTF. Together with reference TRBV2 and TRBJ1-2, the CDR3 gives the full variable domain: EPEVTQTPSHQVTQMGQEVILRCVPISNHLYFYWYRQILGQKVEFLVSFYNNEISEKSEIFDDQFSVERPDGSNFTLKIRSTKLEDSAMYFCASSGTGSLEIGPNGYTFGSGTRLTVV.

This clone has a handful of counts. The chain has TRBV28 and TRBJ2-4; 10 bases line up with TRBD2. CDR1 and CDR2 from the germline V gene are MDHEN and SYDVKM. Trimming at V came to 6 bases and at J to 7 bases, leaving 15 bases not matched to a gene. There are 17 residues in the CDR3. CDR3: CASRTYKSGRALNIQYF. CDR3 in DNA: TGTGCCAGCAGGACCTACAAAAGCGGGAGGGCCCTGAACATTCAGTACTTC.

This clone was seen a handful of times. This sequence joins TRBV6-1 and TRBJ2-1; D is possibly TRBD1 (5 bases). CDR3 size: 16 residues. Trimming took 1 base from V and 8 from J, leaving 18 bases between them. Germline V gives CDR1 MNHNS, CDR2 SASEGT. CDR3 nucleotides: TGTGCCAGCAGTGAAGTTGGGGCAGGGTGGATCCATGAGCAGTTCTTC. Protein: CASSEVGAGWIHEQFF.

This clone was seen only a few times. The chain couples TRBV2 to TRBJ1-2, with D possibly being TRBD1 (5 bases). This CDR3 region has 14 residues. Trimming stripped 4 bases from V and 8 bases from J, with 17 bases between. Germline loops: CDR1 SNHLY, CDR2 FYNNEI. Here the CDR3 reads CASSAPAGGWGYTF. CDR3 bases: TGTGCCAGCAGTGCGCCTGCGGGGGGATGGGGCTACACCTTC.

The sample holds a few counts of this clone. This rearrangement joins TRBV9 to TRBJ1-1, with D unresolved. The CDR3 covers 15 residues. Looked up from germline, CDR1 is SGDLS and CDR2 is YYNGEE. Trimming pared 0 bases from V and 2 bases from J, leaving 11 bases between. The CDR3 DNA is TGTGCCAGCAGCGTAGCCCCAGATCCCAACACTGAAGCTTTCTTT. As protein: CASSVAPDPNTEAFF.

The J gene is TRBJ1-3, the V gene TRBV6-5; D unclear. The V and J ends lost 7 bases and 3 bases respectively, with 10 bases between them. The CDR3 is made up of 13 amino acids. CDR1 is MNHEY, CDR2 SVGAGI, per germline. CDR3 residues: CASTTPVGNTIYF. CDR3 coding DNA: TGTGCCAGCACCACCCCAGTTGGAAACACCATATATTTT.

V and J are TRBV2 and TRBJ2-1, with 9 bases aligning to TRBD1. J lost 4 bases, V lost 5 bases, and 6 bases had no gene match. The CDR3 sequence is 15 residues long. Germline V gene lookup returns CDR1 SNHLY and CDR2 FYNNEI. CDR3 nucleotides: TGTGCCAGCAGTTCAACAGGGGGCGCTTACAATGAGCAGTTCTTC. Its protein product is CASSSTGGAYNEQFF.

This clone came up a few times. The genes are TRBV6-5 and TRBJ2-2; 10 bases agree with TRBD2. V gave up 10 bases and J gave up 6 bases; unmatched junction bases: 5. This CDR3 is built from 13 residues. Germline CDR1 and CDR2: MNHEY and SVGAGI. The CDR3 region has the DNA TGTGCCACCTCCGGGACTAGCGCCGGGGAGCTGTTTTTT. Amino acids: CATSGTSAGELFF.

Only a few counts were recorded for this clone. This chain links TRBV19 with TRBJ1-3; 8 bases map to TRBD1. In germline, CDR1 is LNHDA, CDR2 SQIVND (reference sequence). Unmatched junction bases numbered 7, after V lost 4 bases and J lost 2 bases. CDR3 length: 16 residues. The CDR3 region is CASSTPRGLAGNTIYF. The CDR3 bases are TGTGCCAGTAGTACTCCCAGGGGGCTGGCTGGAAACACCATATATTTT.

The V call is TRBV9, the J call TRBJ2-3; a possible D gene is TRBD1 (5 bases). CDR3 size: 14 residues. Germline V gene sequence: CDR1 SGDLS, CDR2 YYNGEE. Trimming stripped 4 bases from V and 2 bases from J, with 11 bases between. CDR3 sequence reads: CASSIRQYTDTQYF. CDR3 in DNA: TGTGCCAGCAGCATTCGACAGTACACAGATACGCAGTATTTT. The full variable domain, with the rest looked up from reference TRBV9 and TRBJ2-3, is DSGVTQTPKHLITATGQRVTLRCSPRSGDLSVYWYQQSLDQGLQFLIQYYNGEERAKGNILERFSAQQFPDLHSELNLSSLELGDSALYFCASSIRQYTDTQYFGPGTRLTVL.

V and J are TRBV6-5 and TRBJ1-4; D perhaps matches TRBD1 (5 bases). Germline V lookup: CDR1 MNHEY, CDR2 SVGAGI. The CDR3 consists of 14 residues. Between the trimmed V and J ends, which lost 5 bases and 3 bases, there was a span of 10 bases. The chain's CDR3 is CASSRRQSNEKLFF. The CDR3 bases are TGTGCCAGCAGTCGCCGACAGTCTAATGAAAAACTGTTTTTT.

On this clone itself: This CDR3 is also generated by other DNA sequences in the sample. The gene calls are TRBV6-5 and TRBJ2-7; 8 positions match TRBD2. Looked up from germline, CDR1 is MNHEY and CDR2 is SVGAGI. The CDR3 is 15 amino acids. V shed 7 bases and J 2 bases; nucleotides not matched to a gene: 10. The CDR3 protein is CASKTGGVFPYEQYF. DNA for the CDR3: TGTGCCAGCAAAACGGGGGGGGTATTCCCCTACGAGCAGTACTTC.

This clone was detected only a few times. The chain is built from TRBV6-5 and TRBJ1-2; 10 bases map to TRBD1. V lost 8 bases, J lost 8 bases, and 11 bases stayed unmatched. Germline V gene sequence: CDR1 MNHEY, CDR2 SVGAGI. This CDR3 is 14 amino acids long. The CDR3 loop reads CASQDRGRSVGYTF. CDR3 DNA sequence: TGTGCCAGCCAAGACAGGGGGCGCTCCGTGGGCTACACCTTC.

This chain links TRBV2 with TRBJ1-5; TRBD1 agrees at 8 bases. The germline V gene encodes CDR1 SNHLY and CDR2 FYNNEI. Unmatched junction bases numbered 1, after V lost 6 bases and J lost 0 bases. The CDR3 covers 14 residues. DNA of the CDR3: TGTGCCAGCAGACAGGGGGTTAGCAATCAGCCCCAGCATTTT. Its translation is CASRQGVSNQPQHF.

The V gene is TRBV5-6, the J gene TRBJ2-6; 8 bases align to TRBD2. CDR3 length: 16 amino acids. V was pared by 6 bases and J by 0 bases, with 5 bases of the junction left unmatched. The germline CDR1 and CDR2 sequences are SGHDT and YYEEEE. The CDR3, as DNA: TGTGCCAGCAAGCGGGGGACCAGCTCTGGGGCCAACGTCCTGACTTTC. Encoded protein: CASKRGTSSGANVLTF.

DNA for the CDR3: TGTGCCAGCAGTTTGCGATGGACCGGGGAGCTGTTTTTT. This codes for CASSLRWTGELFF. This sequence joins TRBV25-1 and TRBJ2-2, with no clear D. CDR1 and CDR2 from the germline V gene are MGHDK and SYGVNS. The CDR3 totals 13 residues. The germline V and J ends were trimmed by 5 bases and 5 bases, with 9 bases remaining between them.

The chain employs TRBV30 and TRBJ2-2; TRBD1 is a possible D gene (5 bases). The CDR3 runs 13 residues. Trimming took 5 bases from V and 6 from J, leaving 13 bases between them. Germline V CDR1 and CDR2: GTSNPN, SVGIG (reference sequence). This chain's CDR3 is CAWSTVGPGELFF. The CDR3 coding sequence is TGTGCCTGGTCGACGGTGGGGCCCGGGGAGCTGTTTTTT.